Listed here are 8 T cell receptor beta chains from one sample, sequenced in a study of blood T cell repertoires in COVID-19. Repertoires were generated with immunoSEQ multiplex PCR, while TCRdb's copy carries only in-frame clones and drops some. This table holds roughly 90,000 clones, approximately 86% found once. Sample: peripheral blood. Receptor source: a man aged 40-55 years with acute or convalescent COVID-19.

CDR3 protein: CASRQGTPITGELFF. In DNA, the CDR3 is TGTGCCAGCCGTCAGGGGACACCAATTACCGGGGAGCTGTTTTTT. This chain joins TRBV19 and TRBJ2-2, with D possibly TRBD1 on 6 matching bases. CDR1 and CDR2 (germline): LNHDA, SQIVND (reference sequence). V shed 9 bases and J shed 5 bases, with 19 bases lying between them. The CDR3 is 15 amino acids.

V usage is TRBV20-1 and J usage is TRBJ1-1, with D perhaps matching TRBD1 (5 bases). Germline V gene sequence: CDR1 DFQATT, CDR2 SNEGSKA (reference sequence). Trimming removed 3 bases at V and 3 bases at J, with 14 bases between. This CDR3 region has 14 residues. The CDR3 DNA sequence: TGCAGTGCTAGTGGAGCGGGGGTGGACACTGAAGCTTTCTTT. The encoded protein is CSASGAGVDTEAFF.

The chain combines TRBV5-1 with TRBJ2-1; 10 bases are a match to TRBD2. Germline V gives CDR1 SGHRS, CDR2 YFSETQ. This CDR3 is 15 amino acids long. V lost 5 bases, J lost 9 bases, and 11 bases stayed unmatched. CDR3 DNA: TGCGCCAGCAGATTAGGACTAGCGGCCATGGGTGAGCAGTTCTTC. Amino acid sequence: CASRLGLAAMGEQFF.

The sample holds one count of this clone. V is TRBV11-2 and J is TRBJ2-7, with TRBD2 matching 13 bases. Germline V gene sequence: CDR1 SGHAT, CDR2 FQNNGV. The CDR3 length is 17 residues. The trim removed 2 bases at V and 6 bases at J, leaving 10 bases unmatched. The chain's CDR3 is CASSLLNRLAGGSEQYF. The CDR3, as DNA: TGTGCCAGCAGCTTACTAAACCGACTAGCGGGGGGCAGCGAGCAGTACTTC. The full variable domain, completed using reference TRBV11-2 and TRBJ2-7, is EAGVAQSPRYKIIEKRQSVAFWCNPISGHATLYWYQQILGQGPKLLIQFQNNGVVDDSQLPKDRFSAERLKGVDSTLKIQPAKLEDSAVYLCASSLLNRLAGGSEQYFGPGTRLTVT.

The chain links TRBV7-2 to TRBJ1-2, with TRBD1 as a possible D gene (5 bases). Trimming took off 5 bases at V and 4 bases at J, with 14 bases between the two ends. This CDR3 contains 14 residues. In germline, CDR1 is SGHTA, CDR2 FQGNSA. The CDR3 DNA reads TGTGCCAGCAGCCCACCGACAGTGGGCTATGGCTACACCTTC. This encodes CASSPPTVGYGYTF.

The J gene is TRBJ2-7, the V gene TRBV6-6; TRBD1 aligns across 7 bases. The CDR3 spans 15 residues. V was clipped by 5 bases and J by 2 bases; unmatched bases: 9. Germline assignment: CDR1 MNHNY and CDR2 SVGAGI (reference sequence). CDR3 nucleotides: TGTGCCAGCAGTCAGGGGGAGCCCGGGCCCTACGAGCAGTACTTC. This codes for CASSQGEPGPYEQYF.

The V call is TRBV19, the J call TRBJ1-1, with D hard to call. The CDR3 is 14 residues long. The V gene's germline CDR1 is LNHDA and CDR2 SQIVND (reference sequence). The V and J ends lost 3 bases and 11 bases respectively, with 19 bases between them. CDR3 in DNA: TGTGCCAGTAGTATTATGGCAGGAAACTTTGTCGCTTTCTTT. Protein: CASSIMAGNFVAFF.

The chain recombines TRBV27 with TRBJ1-5; possible D gene TRBD1, 5 bases. V lost 3 bases and J lost 3, with 6 bases in between. The CDR3 has 13 amino acids. CDR1 and CDR2 from the germline V gene are MNHEY and SMNVEV (reference sequence). CDR3 sequence (DNA): TGTGCCAGCAGTTTGGGACTCAATCAGCCCCAGCATTTT. Protein product: CASSLGLNQPQHF.